Sequencing of this T cell receptor beta chain was carried out in a study of blood T cell repertoires in COVID-19. As for the study in general: Each recovered donor of Cohort 3 presented with two negative PCRs, clearance, or symptom resolution.

The CDR3 is 15 amino acids. The V segment lost 0 bases and the J segment 3 bases; nucleotides outside the gene matches: 5. The V gene's germline CDR1 is LGHNA and CDR2 YNFKEQ. In the authors' workflow: For nucleated cells, counts were estimated from reference gene primer amplification. The repertoire was sequenced with immunoSEQ multiplex PCR; TCRdb's copy has only in-frame clones and lacks some. That table supplies the V and J calls and clone size; D and trimming were determined from the DNA. Seen here are under 300,000 clones, roughly 91% observed once, and the top ten hold around 2%. This clone was detected ten times or more.

The sample was PBMCs or T cells enriched from blood (not recorded which). This sequence originates from a woman between 55 and 75 years old in a cohort exposed to, infected with or recovered from COVID-19 (not recorded which). This rearrangement joins TRBV4-2 to TRBJ2-7, with 7 bases aligning to TRBD2. As DNA, the CDR3 is TGTGCCAGCAGCCAAGAGGGCGGGAGTCTCTACGAGCAGTACTTC. This translates into CASSQEGGSLYEQYF.